The 22 T cell receptor beta chains below all came from one sample that was sequenced in a study of blood T cell repertoires in COVID-19. Here immunoSEQ multiplex PCR was the method, and the copy in TCRdb shows in-frame clones only, minus some. The sample has some 240,000 clones, 84% seen once. The sample taken for sequencing was PBMCs or T cells enriched from blood (not recorded which). The receptors derive from a man aged 30-40 years with acute COVID-19.

J is TRBJ2-2 and V is TRBV2; the D is unclear. Germline lookup yields CDR1 SNHLY and CDR2 FYNNEI. This CDR3 region has 13 residues. V was trimmed by 5 bases and J by 6 bases, leaving 10 bases between them. For the CDR3, the DNA is TGTGCCAGCAGTCGGGTAGTGGCCGGGGAGCTGTTTTTT. Its protein is CASSRVVAGELFF.

With regard to this clone: Other nucleotide sequences from this sample produce the same CDR3. The rearrangement links TRBV14 to TRBJ1-2, with TRBD1 identical over 10 bases. This CDR3 contains 14 residues. Germline CDR1 SGHDN, CDR2 FVKESK. V lost 4 bases, J lost 4 bases, and 3 bases stayed unmatched. This CDR3 reads CASSPGTGAYGYTF. The CDR3 coding sequence is TGTGCCAGCAGCCCAGGGACAGGGGCCTATGGCTACACCTTC.

The V and J genes are TRBV9 and TRBJ2-3, with 11 bases identical to TRBD2. In germline, CDR1 is SGDLS, CDR2 YYNGEE. The CDR3 spans 14 residues. V shed 4 bases and J 5 bases; nucleotides not matched to a gene: 3. The CDR3 bases are TGTGCCAGCAGCCTTACTAGCGGGGGAGATACGCAGTATTTT. Translated: CASSLTSGGDTQYF.

V gene TRBV2 combines with J gene TRBJ2-1; 7 bases fit TRBD1. Germline V gene data show CDR1 as SNHLY and CDR2 as FYNNEI. Trimming cost V 4 bases and J 7 bases; bases outside gene matches: 7. CDR3 length: 14 amino acids. CDR3: CASSGQGAANEQFF. The DNA for the CDR3 is TGTGCCAGCAGTGGACAGGGTGCGGCGAATGAGCAGTTCTTC.

The V gene is TRBV9, the J gene TRBJ1-1; a weak D match, TRBD1 (5 bases). Germline V CDR1 and CDR2: SGDLS, YYNGEE. Deletions cut 3 bases from V and 3 bases from J, with 15 bases between. The CDR3 spans 15 residues. CDR3 sequence (DNA): TGTGCCAGCAGCGCGGGACGCTGGGAGGACACTGAAGCTTTCTTT. Its translation is CASSAGRWEDTEAFF.

The chain couples TRBV7-9 to TRBJ1-2; possibly TRBD1 for D (6 bases). Trimming shortened V by 7 bases and J by 5 bases, and 14 bases separated the two germline ends. The CDR3 runs to 13 residues. Germline lookup yields CDR1 SEHNR and CDR2 FQNEAQ (reference sequence). The chain's CDR3 is CASTAGTHYGYTF. DNA of the CDR3: TGTGCCAGCACCGCCGGGACACATTATGGCTACACCTTC.

The J gene is TRBJ2-5, the V gene TRBV18; no clear D. The CDR3 has 13 amino acids. Germline CDR1 KGHSH, CDR2 LQKENI. With 0 bases removed from V and 5 bases from J, the gap between germline ends came to 7 bases. The CDR3 DNA is TGTGCCAGCTCACCACCCATTAGTGAGACCCAGTACTTC. Translating it yields CASSPPISETQYF.

The genes are TRBV7-2 and TRBJ2-1; tentatively, D is TRBD2 (6 bases). The CDR3 length is 14 residues. With 1 base removed from V and 8 bases from J, the gap between germline ends came to 12 bases. Germline CDR1 reads SGHTA; CDR2 reads FQGNSA. CDR3 sequence reads: CASSLGLGGYEQFF. The CDR3 coding sequence is TGTGCCAGCAGCTTAGGGCTGGGAGGCTATGAGCAGTTCTTC.

This chain connects TRBV13 to TRBJ2-5, with 10 bases lining up with TRBD2. Trimming took 3 bases from V and 1 from J; bases not matched to a gene: 2. The CDR3 sequence is 15 residues long. Germline loops: CDR1 PRHDT, CDR2 FYEKMQ (reference sequence). The CDR3 here is CASSLRTSGQETQYF. In DNA, the CDR3 is TGTGCCAGCAGCTTGAGGACTAGCGGCCAAGAGACCCAGTACTTC.

The chain is built from TRBV19 and TRBJ1-2; D may be TRBD1 (5 bases). Germline V gene lookup returns CDR1 LNHDA and CDR2 SQIVND (reference sequence). This CDR3 spans 15 amino acids. With 5 bases removed from V and 8 bases from J, the gap between germline ends came to 21 bases. The chain's CDR3 is CASSDPRGVSLGYTF. The CDR3, as DNA: TGTGCCAGTAGTGATCCGCGGGGGGTTTCTCTCGGCTACACCTTC.

This chain joins TRBV27 and TRBJ1-4, with 7 bases identical to TRBD1. Trimming at V came to 5 bases and at J to 0 bases, leaving 12 bases not matched to a gene. This CDR3 comprises 18 residues. Germline V gene lookup returns CDR1 MNHEY and CDR2 SMNVEV (reference sequence). In nucleotides, the CDR3 is TGTGCCAGCAGTCCACAACGGGACAGAGTTTCAACTAATGAAAAACTGTTTTTT. Residues: CASSPQRDRVSTNEKLFF.

The V gene is TRBV18, the J gene TRBJ2-1, with D perhaps matching TRBD2 (5 bases). The V end was cut by 3 bases, the J end by 6 bases, with 18 bases between. Germline CDR1 and CDR2: KGHSH and LQKENI. CDR3 length: 16 residues. The DNA of the CDR3 is TGTGCCAGCTCACCCCAATTGGGGAGTGAAGGCAATGAGCAGTTCTTC. This translates into CASSPQLGSEGNEQFF. The whole variable domain, filled in from reference TRBV18 and TRBJ2-1, reads NAGVMQNPRHLVRRRGQEARLRCSPMKGHSHVYWYRQLPEEGLKFMVYLQKENIIDESGMPKERFSAEFPKEGPSILRIQQVVRGDSAAYFCASSPQLGSEGNEQFFGPGTRLTVL.

This chain connects TRBV5-6 to TRBJ1-2; D call uncertain. Germline lookup yields CDR1 SGHDT and CDR2 YYEEEE. Trimming pared 1 base from V and 6 bases from J, leaving 10 bases between. The CDR3 has 13 amino acids. CDR3 DNA sequence: TGTGCCAGCAGCTTGTATAGCTCGGATGGCTACACCTTC. This codes for CASSLYSSDGYTF. The full variable domain, with the rest looked up from reference TRBV5-6 and TRBJ1-2, is DAGVTQSPTHLIKTRGQQVTLRCSPKSGHDTVSWYQQALGQGPQFIFQYYEEEERQRGNFPDRFSGHQFPNYSSELNVNALLLGDSALYLCASSLYSSDGYTFGSGTRLTVV.

The chain has TRBV19 and TRBJ1-5, with D uncertain. The V gene lost 7 bases and the J gene lost 5 bases, with 15 bases spanning the gap. CDR1 and CDR2 (germline): LNHDA, SQIVND (reference sequence). This CDR3 is built from 14 residues. The CDR3 bases are TGTGCCAGTACCCAGGCGCAAGAATATCAGCCCCAGCATTTT. Its protein product is CASTQAQEYQPQHF.

This clone has just one count. V is TRBV11-2 and J is TRBJ1-6; 10 nucleotides match TRBD1. V shed 4 bases, J shed 3 bases, and the junction held 3 bases outside the gene matches. The CDR3 extends over 16 amino acids. The germline CDR1 and CDR2 sequences are SGHAT and FQNNGV. The chain's CDR3 is CASSSWDRGYNSPLHF. DNA for the CDR3: TGTGCCAGCAGCTCCTGGGACAGGGGCTATAATTCACCCCTCCACTTT.

This clone was seen a few times. The genes are TRBV18 and TRBJ2-2, with D unclear. The germline V gene has CDR1 KGHSH and CDR2 LQKENI. Trimming removed 6 bases from V and 5 bases from J, with 10 bases in between. The CDR3 runs 13 residues. The CDR3 DNA reads as TGTGCCAGCTCCCCCCTCAGAACCGGGGAGCTGTTTTTT. Its protein is CASSPLRTGELFF.

J is TRBJ1-5 and V is TRBV7-8; TRBD1 matches at 8 bases. The CDR3 has 16 residues. The junction had 3 bases not matched to a gene; V was cut back by 2 bases and J by 0 bases. The germline gives CDR1 SGHVS, CDR2 FQNEAQ. CDR3 residues: CASSLKTGDSNQPQHF. In nucleotides, the CDR3 is TGTGCCAGCAGCTTAAAGACAGGGGATAGCAATCAGCCCCAGCATTTT.

This chain uses TRBV7-3 with TRBJ1-1; D not resolved. The V end lost 3 bases, the J end lost 10 bases, and 15 bases lay between the germline ends. Germline V CDR1 and CDR2: SGHTA, FQGTGA. CDR3 size: 13 residues. CDR3 nucleotide sequence: TGTGCCAGCAGCTTGAATCATCGAGATCCAGCTTTCTTT. Translation gives CASSLNHRDPAFF.

The chain has TRBV28 and TRBJ1-1; TRBD1 matches 7 bases. The CDR3 runs 16 residues. V lost 2 bases and J lost 0; bases outside the gene matches: 6. Germline V gene sequence: CDR1 MDHEN, CDR2 SYDVKM. CDR3 sequence (DNA): TGTGCCAGCAGTTTAAGGGGGCCAGCCATGAACACTGAAGCTTTCTTT. Translation: CASSLRGPAMNTEAFF.

The rearrangement uses TRBV28 and TRBJ2-3; 7 bases match TRBD2. In germline, CDR1 is MDHEN, CDR2 SYDVKM. V was clipped by 3 bases and J by 7 bases; unmatched bases: 10. The CDR3 consists of 15 residues. CDR3 nucleotide sequence: TGTGCCAGCAGTTTTGAGCGGGGTAAGAGATATACGCAGTATTTT. Translating gives CASSFERGKRYTQYF.

Notes on this clone: An end of the junction does not agree with germline; a read error may underlie this. The V gene is TRBV5-1, the J gene TRBJ1-6; a weak D match, TRBD1 (5 bases). CDR1 is SGHRS, CDR2 YFSETQ, per germline. The CDR3 totals 14 residues. CDR3 in amino acids: CASSPEGSNSPLHF. The CDR3 DNA follows: TGTGCCAGCAGCCCGGAGGGGTCTAATTCACCCCTCCACTTT.

This clone was seen a single time. The rearrangement uses TRBV5-4 and TRBJ1-6, with a weak D call TRBD1 (5 bases). V was cut by 4 bases and J by 14 bases, with 22 bases left in between. This CDR3 contains 15 residues. Germline-derived CDR1 and CDR2 are SGHNT and YYREEE (reference sequence). This chain's CDR3 is CASSVGPGGIRALHF. CDR3 DNA: TGTGCCAGCAGCGTGGGTCCCGGGGGTATTAGGGCCCTCCACTTT.